Sequencing of this T cell receptor beta chain was carried out in a study of control samples from healthy donors and cancer patients. TCRdb's table, derived via immunoSEQ multiplex PCR, lists solely in-frame clones and lacks some. The sample consists of 120,000 to 150,000 clones, under 95% of them appearing once. V was pared by 4 bases and J by 3 bases, with 10 bases between. CDR1 and CDR2 (germline): ENHRY, SYGVKD. The CDR3 loop spans 13 amino acids. The specimen sequenced was blood. This chain uses TRBV10-3 with TRBJ2-7; D uncertain. The clonotype comes from a man aged 35 to 55 in good health. The CDR3 is CAISVRVNYEQYF. The CDR3, as DNA: TGTGCCATCAGTGTTCGGGTGAACTACGAGCAGTACTTC.